This is a list of T cell receptor beta chains from one sample in a study of CD8 T cells in ankylosing spondylitis. TCRdb ran MiXCR on the 5' RACE reads and lists one entry per CDR3 protein. This sample yields hundreds of thousands of distinct CDR3 sequences, of which roughly 10% are seen a single time; roughly 0.51% belongs to the top ten. The sequencing sample was made of blood, either unsorted or a sorted T cell fraction (not recorded which). The receptors stem from a male donor with ankylosing spondylitis. Each CDR3 is given without its conserved first and last residue.

V	J	CDR3
TRBV20-1	TRBJ2-3	SALGVADTQY
TRBV20-1	TRBJ2-5	SAGTFGRETQY
TRBV6-1	TRBJ2-7	ASSEGSSYEQY
TRBV6-1	TRBJ2-5	ASSEYRGTGTGYPETQY
TRBV18	TRBJ2-2	ASSPLGTGTGGELF
TRBV7-2	TRBJ1-2	ASSLVSRLGGYT
TRBV2	TRBJ2-7	ASSTDRSSYEQY
TRBV6-6	TRBJ2-5	ASSRDHQETQY
TRBV7-8	TRBJ2-7	ASSPQSDRGEQY
TRBV12-3/TRBV12-4	TRBJ1-3	ASSPVGGNTIY
TRBV28	TRBJ1-2	ASSLAVRDYGYT
TRBV7-2	TRBJ2-2	ASSLRQPGELF
TRBV12-3/TRBV12-4	TRBJ1-1	ASSLNLNTEAF
TRBV7-2	TRBJ2-7	ASSLSPTVSYEQY
TRBV12-3/TRBV12-4	TRBJ1-2	ASAPGYYGYT
TRBV7-2	TRBJ1-1	ASSLGGLDTEAF